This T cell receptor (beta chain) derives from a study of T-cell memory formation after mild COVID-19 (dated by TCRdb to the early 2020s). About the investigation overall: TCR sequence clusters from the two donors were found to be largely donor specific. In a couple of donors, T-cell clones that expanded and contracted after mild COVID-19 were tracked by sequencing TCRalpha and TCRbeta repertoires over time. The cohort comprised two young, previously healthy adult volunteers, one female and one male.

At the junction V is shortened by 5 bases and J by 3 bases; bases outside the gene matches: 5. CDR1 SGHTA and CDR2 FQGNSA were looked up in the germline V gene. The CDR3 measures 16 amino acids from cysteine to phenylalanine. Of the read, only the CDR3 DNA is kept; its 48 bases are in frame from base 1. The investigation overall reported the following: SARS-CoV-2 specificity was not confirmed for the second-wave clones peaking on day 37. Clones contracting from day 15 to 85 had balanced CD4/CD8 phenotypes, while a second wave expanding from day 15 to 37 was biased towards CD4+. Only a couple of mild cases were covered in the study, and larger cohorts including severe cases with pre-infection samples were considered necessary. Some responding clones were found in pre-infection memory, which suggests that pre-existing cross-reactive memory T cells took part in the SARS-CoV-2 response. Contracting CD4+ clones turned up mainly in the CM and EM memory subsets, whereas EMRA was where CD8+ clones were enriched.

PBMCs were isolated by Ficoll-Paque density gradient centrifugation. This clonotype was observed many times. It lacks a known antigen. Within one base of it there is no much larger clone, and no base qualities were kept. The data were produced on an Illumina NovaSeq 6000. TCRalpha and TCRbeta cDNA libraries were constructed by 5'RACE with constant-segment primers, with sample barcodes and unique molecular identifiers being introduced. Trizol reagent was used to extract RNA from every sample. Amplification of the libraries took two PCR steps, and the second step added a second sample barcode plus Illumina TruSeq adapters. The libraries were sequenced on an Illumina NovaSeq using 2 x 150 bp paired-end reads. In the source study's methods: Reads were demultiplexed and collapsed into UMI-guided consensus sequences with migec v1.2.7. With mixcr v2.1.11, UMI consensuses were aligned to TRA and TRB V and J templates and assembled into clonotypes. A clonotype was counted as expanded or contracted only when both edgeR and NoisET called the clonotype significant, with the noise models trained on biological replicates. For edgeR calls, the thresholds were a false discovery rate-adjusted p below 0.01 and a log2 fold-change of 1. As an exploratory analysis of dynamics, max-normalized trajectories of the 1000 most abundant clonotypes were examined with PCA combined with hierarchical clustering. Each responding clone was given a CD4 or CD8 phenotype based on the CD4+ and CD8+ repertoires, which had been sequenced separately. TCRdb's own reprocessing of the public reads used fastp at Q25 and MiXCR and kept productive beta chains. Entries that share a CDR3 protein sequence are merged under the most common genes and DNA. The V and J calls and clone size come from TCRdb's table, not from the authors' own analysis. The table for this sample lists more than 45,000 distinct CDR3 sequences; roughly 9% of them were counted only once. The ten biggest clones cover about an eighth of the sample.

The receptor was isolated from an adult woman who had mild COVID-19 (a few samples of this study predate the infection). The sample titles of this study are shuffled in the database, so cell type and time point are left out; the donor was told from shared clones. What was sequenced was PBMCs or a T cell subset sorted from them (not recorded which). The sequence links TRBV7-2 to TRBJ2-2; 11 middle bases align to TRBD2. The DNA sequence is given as TGTGCCAGCAGCACACGGACTAGCGGGTACACCGGGGAGCTGTTTTTT. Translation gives CASSTRTSGYTGELFF. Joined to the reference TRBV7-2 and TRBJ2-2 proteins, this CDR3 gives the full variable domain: GAGVSQSPSNKVTEKGKDVELRCDPISGHTALYWYRQSLGQGLEFLIYFQGNSAPDKSGLPSDRFSAERTGGSVSTLTIQRTQQEDSAVYLCASSTRTSGYTGELFFGEGSRLTVL.